Below, 30 T cell receptor beta chains from the same sample are listed, as sequenced in a study of CD8 T cells in Susac syndrome. The RNA input was about 0.5 to 1 ug, and it was reverse transcribed with random hexamers. From the immunoSEQ multiplex PCR reads, TCRdb called clonotypes with MiXCR, one entry per CDR3 protein. The repertoire holds about 180,000 distinct CDR3 sequences, with 94% as singletons. Sequences were obtained from CD4+ T cells from PBMCs. These receptors originate from a human donor with Susac syndrome.

The chain has TRBV6-6 and TRBJ1-2, with D perhaps TRBD1 (5 bases). V was trimmed by 4 bases and J by 3 bases, leaving 18 bases between them. The germline gives CDR1 MNHNY, CDR2 SVGAGI (reference sequence). The CDR3 totals 16 residues. The CDR3 spells CASSSLSGTDYYGYTF. The CDR3 DNA follows: TGTGCCAGCAGTTCACTCTCCGGGACCGATTACTATGGCTACACCTTC.

The chain joins TRBV7-2 to TRBJ2-7; 8 bases map to TRBD1. The ends lost 4 bases at V and 7 bases at J; junction bases unmatched: 15. The CDR3 loop spans 16 amino acids. Germline V lookup: CDR1 SGHTA, CDR2 FQGNSA. The CDR3 DNA is TGTGCCAGCAGCTCCCACAGGGGGGCAGGGATGCAAGAGCAGTACTTC. Protein product: CASSSHRGAGMQEQYF.

The chain is built from TRBV20-1 and TRBJ2-7; 7 bases are a match to TRBD1. The CDR3 loop spans 17 amino acids. In germline, CDR1 is DFQATT, CDR2 SNEGSKA (reference sequence). After removal of 2 bases from V and 3 bases from J, the junction contained 16 bases not matched to a gene. The CDR3 reads CSARYWDIDRALYEQYF. CDR3 in DNA: TGCAGTGCTAGATACTGGGATATCGACAGGGCGCTCTACGAGCAGTACTTC.

V is TRBV20-1 and J is TRBJ2-5, with D tentatively TRBD2 (5 bases). V lost 1 base, J lost 1 base, and 16 bases lay in between. Germline values: CDR1 DFQATT, CDR2 SNEGSKA (reference sequence). The CDR3 runs 16 residues. CDR3 DNA sequence: TGCAGTGCTAGAGGGTTCGGCGGGTACTCCCAAGAGACCCAGTACTTC. It translates to CSARGFGGYSQETQYF.

Written as DNA, the CDR3 is TGCAGTGCTAGGTCATCGTGGGCGGGGGGCCGTAACAATGAGCAGTTCTTC. Protein sequence: CSARSSWAGGRNNEQFF. The chain links TRBV20-1 to TRBJ2-1; 8 bases match TRBD2. This CDR3 is 17 amino acids long. The V and J ends lost 3 bases and 5 bases, in that order; junction bases with no gene match: 15. Germline V CDR1 and CDR2: DFQATT, SNEGSKA (reference sequence).

The rearrangement joins TRBV20-1 to TRBJ2-7, with unresolved D. The germline gives CDR1 DFQATT, CDR2 SNEGSKA (reference sequence). The CDR3 consists of 13 residues. Trimming left V 7 bases short and J 0 bases short, with 13 bases between. CDR3 bases: TGCAGTGTCCGGGCGCCGAGCTCCTACGAGCAGTACTTC. Its translation: CSVRAPSSYEQYF.

The chain carries TRBV6-6 and TRBJ1-6, with D unclear. Trimming shortened V by 6 bases and J by 4 bases, and 16 bases separated the two germline ends. In germline, CDR1 is MNHNY, CDR2 SVGAGI (reference sequence). The CDR3 is 16 amino acids. CDR3 nucleotides: TGTGCCAGCAGCGAATACCACAGAGGGTATAATTCACCCCTCCACTTT. Protein: CASSEYHRGYNSPLHF.

J is TRBJ1-1 and V is TRBV29-1; no clear D. The V and J ends lost 7 bases and 5 bases respectively, with 11 bases between them. This CDR3 is 11 amino acids long. Per the germline V gene, CDR1 is SQVTM and CDR2 is ANQGSEA. CDR3 nucleotide sequence: TGCAGCGGAACCTCGGGGACTGAAGCTTTCTTT. Protein product: CSGTSGTEAFF.

The chain recombines TRBV20-1 with TRBJ2-3; D tentatively fits TRBD1 or TRBD2 (7 bases each). With 0 bases removed from V and 2 bases from J, the gap between germline ends came to 18 bases. This CDR3 has 17 amino acids. Germline V gene data show CDR1 as DFQATT and CDR2 as SNEGSKA (reference sequence). CDR3 bases: TGCAGTGCTAGAGATCCCTACCAGGGGGGGTCCACAGATACGCAGTATTTT. Translated: CSARDPYQGGSTDTQYF.

The chain has TRBV27 and TRBJ2-1; a possible D gene is TRBD2 (7 bases). CDR1 and CDR2 from the germline V gene are MNHEY and SMNVEV (reference sequence). The CDR3 length is 14 residues. V was shortened by 6 bases and J by 8 bases, with 17 bases between the two germline ends. CDR3 amino acids: CASSREARGDEQFF. The DNA for the CDR3 is TGTGCCAGCAGCCGGGAGGCGAGGGGGGATGAGCAGTTCTTC.

The chain joins TRBV6-5 to TRBJ1-5; 9 bases line up with TRBD1. CDR1 and CDR2 from the germline V gene are MNHEY and SVGAGI. Unmatched junction bases numbered 17, after V lost 2 bases and J lost 3 bases. This CDR3 is 20 amino acids long. CDR3 coding DNA: TGTGCCAGCAGTTACGGGACAGGGAGAGGAGTCTCGATAGCCAATCAGCCCCAGCATTTT. As protein: CASSYGTGRGVSIANQPQHF.

The rearrangement links TRBV3-1 to TRBJ1-2; a possible D gene is TRBD1 (6 bases). The CDR3 spans 16 residues. Between the trimmed V and J ends, which lost 6 bases and 3 bases, there was a span of 20 bases. The V gene's germline CDR1 is LGHDT and CDR2 YNNKEL (reference sequence). This CDR3 reads CASRPGTQERDYGYTF. CDR3 nucleotide sequence: TGTGCCAGCAGGCCCGGGACACAGGAGCGGGACTATGGCTACACCTTC.

The gene calls are TRBV7-9 and TRBJ2-3; D is undetermined. Looked up from germline, CDR1 is SEHNR and CDR2 is FQNEAQ (reference sequence). The germline V and J ends were trimmed by 4 bases and 0 bases, with 8 bases remaining between them. The CDR3 length is 14 residues. The CDR3 region has the DNA TGTGCCAGCAGCTATATGTCTAGCACAGATACGCAGTATTTT. Translated, it gives CASSYMSSTDTQYF.

The CDR3 DNA sequence: TGTGCCAGCAGCGTGGGACAGACCAGGGGAGAGCAGTACTTC. This translates into CASSVGQTRGEQYF. The chain uses TRBV9 and TRBJ2-7, with 7 bases matching TRBD1. J lost 7 bases, V lost 2 bases, and 9 bases had no gene match. The CDR3 totals 14 residues. The V gene's germline CDR1 is SGDLS and CDR2 YYNGEE.

V is TRBV29-1 and J is TRBJ2-7, with D tentatively TRBD2 (7 bases). The length of the CDR3 is 13 residues. Trimming pared 4 bases from V and 4 bases from J, leaving 14 bases between. CDR1 SQVTM and CDR2 ANQGSEA come from the germline V gene. CDR3 region: CSVVWGGHYEQYF. CDR3 coding DNA: TGCAGCGTTGTATGGGGGGGCCATTACGAGCAGTACTTC.

V gene TRBV3-1 combines with J gene TRBJ2-1; 9 nucleotides agree with TRBD1. V shed 5 bases, J shed 0 bases, and the junction held 2 bases outside the gene matches. The CDR3 contains 15 residues. CDR1 is LGHDT, CDR2 YNNKEL, per germline (reference sequence). CDR3 sequence (DNA): TGTGCCAGCAGCTCGACAGGGGGCTCCTACAATGAGCAGTTCTTC. Translating gives CASSSTGGSYNEQFF.

The rearrangement joins TRBV6-6 to TRBJ2-7; 8 bases line up with TRBD1. With 4 bases clipped from V and 7 bases from J, the junction kept 6 bases outside the gene matches. CDR1 and CDR2 from the germline V gene are MNHNY and SVGAGI (reference sequence). The CDR3 covers 13 residues. The CDR3 is CASSFMDRVEQYF. Here the CDR3 DNA reads TGTGCCAGCAGTTTCATGGACAGGGTAGAGCAGTACTTC.

V usage is TRBV7-9 and J usage is TRBJ1-4; D may be TRBD1 (6 bases). The CDR3 contains 15 residues. Trimming cost V 5 bases and J 6 bases, with 16 bases left between them. CDR1 is SEHNR, CDR2 FQNEAQ, per germline (reference sequence). The CDR3 DNA follows: TGTGCCAGCAGCAGAACAGGGTCCCGGGATGAAAAACTGTTTTTT. Protein product: CASSRTGSRDEKLFF.

The CDR3 DNA follows: TGTGCCAGCAGCTTAGTTTTGGCAGATAACACCGGGGAGCTGTTTTTT. Its protein product is CASSLVLADNTGELFF. This chain links TRBV13 with TRBJ2-2; D unresolved. Germline V CDR1 and CDR2: PRHDT, FYEKMQ (reference sequence). The CDR3 is made up of 16 amino acids. V lost 1 base to trimming and J lost 2 bases, with 11 bases between them.

The chain is built from TRBV3-1 and TRBJ2-7; 9 nucleotides align to TRBD1. CDR1 is LGHDT and CDR2 is YNNKEL in the germline V gene (reference sequence). V trimming: 4 bases; J trimming: 3 bases; junction bases outside the gene matches: 4. This CDR3 is 14 amino acids long. CDR3 DNA sequence: TGTGCCAGCAGCCGGTACAGGGGGCTCTACGAGCAGTACTTC. Protein product: CASSRYRGLYEQYF.

V gene TRBV20-1 combines with J gene TRBJ1-1, with D perhaps TRBD1 (5 bases). Germline V gives CDR1 DFQATT, CDR2 SNEGSKA (reference sequence). Trimming cost V 1 base and J 1 base, with 7 bases left between them. The CDR3 extends over 13 amino acids. The CDR3 loop is CSARAQANTEAFF. As DNA, the CDR3 is TGCAGTGCTAGAGCACAGGCGAACACTGAAGCTTTCTTT.

This chain connects TRBV18 to TRBJ1-6; D is possibly TRBD1 (5 bases). V gave up 2 bases and J gave up 3 bases, with 11 bases separating them. Germline V lookup: CDR1 KGHSH, CDR2 LQKENI. The CDR3 covers 16 residues. This CDR3 reads CASSPMGDGYNSPLHF. Here the CDR3 DNA reads TGTGCCAGCTCACCAATGGGGGACGGCTATAATTCACCCCTCCACTTT.

V is TRBV27 and J is TRBJ2-7, with TRBD2 matching over 8 bases. CDR1 MNHEY and CDR2 SMNVEV come from the germline V gene (reference sequence). This CDR3 is 15 amino acids long. V gave up 1 base and J gave up 1 base; unmatched junction bases: 3. DNA of the CDR3: TGTGCCAGCAGTTTATATGGCGGGGGGTCCTACGAGCAGTACTTC. It codes for CASSLYGGGSYEQYF.

The V and J genes are TRBV18 and TRBJ2-7; D may be TRBD1 (5 bases). Germline V gives CDR1 KGHSH, CDR2 LQKENI. This CDR3 comprises 15 residues. V gave up 2 bases and J gave up 6 bases, with 17 bases separating them. The CDR3 DNA follows: TGTGCCAGCTCACCAGGTTCCAGGGTAGGCGGCGAGCAGTACTTC. Translated: CASSPGSRVGGEQYF. Full variable domain (outside the CDR3, taken from reference TRBV18 and TRBJ2-7): NAGVMQNPRHLVRRRGQEARLRCSPMKGHSHVYWYRQLPEEGLKFMVYLQKENIIDESGMPKERFSAEFPKEGPSILRIQQVVRGDSAAYFCASSPGSRVGGEQYFGPGTRLTVT.

The V call is TRBV20-1, the J call TRBJ1-1; D is ambiguous. The germline V and J ends were trimmed by 6 bases and 1 base, with 9 bases remaining between them. The CDR3 consists of 12 residues. Germline V gene lookup returns CDR1 DFQATT and CDR2 SNEGSKA (reference sequence). The CDR3: CSADLENTEAFF. The CDR3 nucleotides read TGCAGTGCCGACCTAGAGAACACTGAAGCTTTCTTT.

The rearrangement joins TRBV5-1 to TRBJ2-2; the D gene could be TRBD1 or TRBD2 (6 bases each). Germline V gives CDR1 SGHRS, CDR2 YFSETQ. Between the trimmed V and J ends, which lost 2 bases and 5 bases, there was a span of 10 bases. CDR3 length: 14 residues. CDR3: CASSFQGRTGELFF. The CDR3 DNA reads TGCGCCAGCAGCTTCCAGGGGAGGACCGGGGAGCTGTTTTTT. The full variable domain, completed using reference TRBV5-1 and TRBJ2-2, is KAGVTQTPRYLIKTRGQQVTLSCSPISGHRSVSWYQQTPGQGLQFLFEYFSETQRNKGNFPGRFSGRQFSNSRSEMNVSTLELGDSALYLCASSFQGRTGELFFGEGSRLTVL.

This clonotype appeared a single time. V usage is TRBV5-1 and J usage is TRBJ2-3; D may match TRBD1 or TRBD2 (5 bases each). This CDR3 contains 16 residues. The V end lost 0 bases, the J end lost 6 bases, and 17 bases lay between the germline ends. Germline V gene lookup returns CDR1 SGHRS and CDR2 YFSETQ. The CDR3 region is CASSLVGTTTGDTQYF. CDR3 coding DNA: TGCGCCAGCAGCTTGGTCGGGACCACCACAGGCGATACGCAGTATTTT.

The rearrangement uses TRBV27 and TRBJ1-3; D unresolved. CDR1 and CDR2 from the germline V gene are MNHEY and SMNVEV (reference sequence). V dropped 5 bases and J dropped 0 bases, with 11 bases sitting between them. The CDR3 length is 15 residues. Here the CDR3 DNA reads TGTGCCAGCAGTCCAGGCTCCTTCTCTGGAAACACCATATATTTT. This gives the protein CASSPGSFSGNTIYF.

This chain connects TRBV30 to TRBJ1-3; D unclear. CDR1 and CDR2 from the germline V gene are GTSNPN and SVGIG (reference sequence). Trimming took off 1 base at V and 5 bases at J, with 18 bases between the two ends. The CDR3 spans 16 residues. CDR3 loop: CAWSAPTLSGRNTIYF. The CDR3 bases are TGTGCCTGGAGTGCCCCAACACTCTCTGGAAGAAACACCATATATTTT.

This clonotype came up once. The chain combines TRBV4-2 with TRBJ2-5; D is uncertain. This CDR3 comprises 13 residues. Germline CDR1 is LGHNA and CDR2 is YNFKEQ. Trimming stripped 4 bases from V and 7 bases from J, with 13 bases between. CDR3 in DNA: TGTGCCAGCAGCCCAGGATTGGCTACGACCCAGTACTTC. Translation: CASSPGLATTQYF.